The source of this TCR beta chain is a study of blood T cell repertoires in COVID-19. Germline V gives CDR1 SGDLS, CDR2 YYNGEE. V shed 1 base, J shed 6 bases, and the junction held 4 bases outside the gene matches. The CDR3 sequence is 15 residues long. Sequencing was performed with immunoSEQ multiplex PCR; in TCRdb, only in-frame clones are kept and a portion is missing. The table records 350,000 or so clones, more than 70% of them present only once. Exposed enrollees had met someone with a PCR-confirmed or clinician-diagnosed COVID-19 case at some point within the 2 weeks before study entry. The V gene is TRBV9, the J gene TRBJ2-1, with 10 bases that match TRBD2. The material sequenced was PBMCs or T cells enriched from blood (not recorded which). The TCR sequence derives from a woman aged 25 to 39 who had been exposed to COVID-19. The CDR3 protein is CASSVLAGDFNEQFF. The DNA of the CDR3 is TGTGCCAGCAGCGTACTAGCGGGAGACTTCAATGAGCAGTTCTTC.